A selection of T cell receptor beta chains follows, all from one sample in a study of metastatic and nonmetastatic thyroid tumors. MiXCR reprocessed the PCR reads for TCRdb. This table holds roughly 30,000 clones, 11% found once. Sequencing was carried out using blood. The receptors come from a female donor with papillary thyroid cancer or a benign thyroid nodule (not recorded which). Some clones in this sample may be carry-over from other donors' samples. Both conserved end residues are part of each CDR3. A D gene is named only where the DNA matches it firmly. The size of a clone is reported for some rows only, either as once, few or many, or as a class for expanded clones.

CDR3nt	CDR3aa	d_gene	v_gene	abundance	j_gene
TGTGCCACCAGCCTATACAGGGGGAGCTCTGGAAACACCATATATTTT	CATSLYRGSSGNTIYF	TRBD1	TRBV15	many	TRBJ1-3
TGTGCCAGCAGTGAAGATGGGATCTATAATTCACCCCTCCACTTT	CASSEDGIYNSPLHF	-	TRBV6-1	-	TRBJ1-6
TGTGCCAGCAGCCAATCAGACGGAGTGGGTCAGCCCCAGCATTTT	CASSQSDGVGQPQHF	-	TRBV16	few	TRBJ1-5
TGTGCCTGGAGTGTACCAGCGGAGCAGCCCCAGCATTTT	CAWSVPAEQPQHF	-	TRBV30	many	TRBJ1-5
TGCGCCAGCAGACCTCGGGGGGAAGCTCCCTACGAGCAGTACTTC	CASRPRGEAPYEQYF	TRBD2	TRBV4-1	many	TRBJ2-7
TGCAGTGTGGGACAGGGTACGGACGAGCAGTACTTC	CSVGQGTDEQYF	TRBD1	TRBV20-1	many	TRBJ2-7
TGTGCCAGCAGCACCGGACTAGCGGGAGTCCGCACCGGGGAGCTGTTTTTT	CASSTGLAGVRTGELFF	TRBD2	TRBV5-4	many	TRBJ2-2
TGTGCCAACCGGGACAGGTCAGAATCTAACTATGGCTACACCTTC	CANRDRSESNYGYTF	TRBD1	TRBV19	few	TRBJ1-2
TGTGCCAGTAGTATTCGGGCAGAGCCCACCTACGAGCAGTACTTC	CASSIRAEPTYEQYF	-	TRBV19	many	TRBJ2-7
TGTGCCAGCAGTTTCTCCTTCGGGGGTTCGTACGAGCAGTACTTC	CASSFSFGGSYEQYF	-	TRBV27	many	TRBJ2-7
TGCGCCAGCAGCTTGGCACAGCCGAGGGGCTACACCTTC	CASSLAQPRGYTF	-	TRBV5-1	-	TRBJ1-2
TGTGCCAGCAGTTTATTGGGCCGGACTGGTTCCGGTACGCAGTATTTT	CASSLLGRTGSGTQYF	-	TRBV27	many	TRBJ2-3
TGTGCCTGGAGTGTAGAGTTTGGGGGGCGCATCGGGTTGGAGACCCAGTACTTC	CAWSVEFGGRIGLETQYF	-	TRBV30	few	TRBJ2-5
TGCGCCAGCAGCTTGGGGTGGGAGTTGTCCGGGGAGCTGTTTTTT	CASSLGWELSGELFF	-	TRBV5-1	-	TRBJ2-2
TGTGCCAGCAGCACCCGCCTGAGCTCTGGAAACACCATATATTTT	CASSTRLSSGNTIYF	-	TRBV5-6	many	TRBJ1-3
TGCGCCAGCAGCTTGTGGGCCCGGGGCTCCCTGGACACTGAAGCTTTCTTT	CASSLWARGSLDTEAFF	-	TRBV5-1	once	TRBJ1-1
TGTGCCAGCAGCTTGGGACGTAAAAACATTCAGTACTTC	CASSLGRKNIQYF	-	TRBV11-3	many	TRBJ2-4
TGTGCCAGCAGTGGCGACAGAGACACAGATACGCAGTATTTT	CASSGDRDTDTQYF	-	TRBV6-1	medium-sized	TRBJ2-3
TGTGCCAGCAGCCAAGTCCTTGGGGGGGATGAGCAGTTCTTC	CASSQVLGGDEQFF	TRBD2	TRBV3-1	many	TRBJ2-1
TGTGCCAGCTCACAGGGCCACCAAGAGACCCAGTACTTC	CASSQGHQETQYF	-	TRBV18	-	TRBJ2-5
TGTGCCAGCAGTACCCCAACGGGTAGGGCGGATGGCTACACCTTC	CASSTPTGRADGYTF	-	TRBV28	few	TRBJ1-2
TGTGCCAGCCGGGGGGGACTACTCGACACCGGGGAGCTGTTTTTT	CASRGGLLDTGELFF	TRBD2	TRBV6-1	-	TRBJ2-2
TGTGCCAGCAGTACCATTGGGCAGGGCTTCGCCTTC	CASSTIGQGFAF	-	TRBV27	many	TRBJ1-2
TGTGCCAGCAGTAAAGAAATAGCGGGAGGGCTTAGGAACGAGCAGTACTTC	CASSKEIAGGLRNEQYF	TRBD2	TRBV6-1	few	TRBJ2-7
TGTGTCGGCGCTAGGACAGGGAGCTATCAGCCCCAGCATTTT	CVGARTGSYQPQHF	TRBD1	TRBV19	few	TRBJ1-5
TGTGCCAGCTCACCACCGAGCAGGGGAAGCAATTCACCCCTCCACTTT	CASSPPSRGSNSPLHF	-	TRBV18	-	TRBJ1-6
TGTGCCAGTCTGCCCACTAGCGGGAGTTCCGGGGAGCTGTTTTTT	CASLPTSGSSGELFF	TRBD2	TRBV19	many	TRBJ2-2
TGTGCCAGCAGTTTTCCGGGGGACACCATATATTTT	CASSFPGDTIYF	-	TRBV28	-	TRBJ1-3
TGTGCCAGCAGCTTAGCGTTTGGCCCTTCGAACGAGCAGTACTTC	CASSLAFGPSNEQYF	-	TRBV7-2	-	TRBJ2-7
TGCAGTGCTGCTGCCCGACTAGCGGGAGGCAATGAGCAGTTCTTC	CSAAARLAGGNEQFF	TRBD2	TRBV20-1	-	TRBJ2-1
TGTAGTGCCGAATTACAGGGGCCCGAGCAGTACTTC	CSAELQGPEQYF	TRBD1	TRBV20-1	many	TRBJ2-7
TGCAGTGCTAGCCCCCCTAGCTCCTACGAGCAGTACTTC	CSASPPSSYEQYF	-	TRBV20-1	many	TRBJ2-7
TGTGCCAGCAGCTCAGTAGGGGGACTCGGGAATGAGCAGTTCTTC	CASSSVGGLGNEQFF	-	TRBV7-8	many	TRBJ2-1
TGTGCCAGCAGCTCGGACAGATCCAGGAGCTTTAACTATGGCTACACCTTC	CASSSDRSRSFNYGYTF	-	TRBV5-4	-	TRBJ1-2
TGTGCCAGCAGTAAGGGACAGCGGAACACTGAAGCTTTCTTT	CASSKGQRNTEAFF	TRBD1	TRBV12-3/TRBV12-4	few	TRBJ1-1
TGTGCCAGCAGCTTAACGAGGTACGAGCAGTACTTC	CASSLTRYEQYF	-	TRBV7-9	many	TRBJ2-7
TGCAGTGCTAGGGGGACTAGCGCCCCAGATACGCAGTATTTT	CSARGTSAPDTQYF	TRBD2	TRBV20-1	many	TRBJ2-3
TGCGCCAGCAGCCAAGGACTAGCGGGCACAGATACGCAGTATTTT	CASSQGLAGTDTQYF	TRBD2	TRBV4-3	many	TRBJ2-3
TGTGCCAGCAGCCAAGATTGGGGACAGGTGTACAATGAGCAGTTCTTC	CASSQDWGQVYNEQFF	TRBD1	TRBV3-1	many	TRBJ2-1
TGCGCCAGCAGCGGGGGACAGAGGAACACTGAAGCTTTCTTT	CASSGGQRNTEAFF	TRBD1	TRBV5-1	many	TRBJ1-1
TGTGCCAGCAGCGCCAGGGGTGGCTATGGCTACACCTTC	CASSARGGYGYTF	-	TRBV9	many	TRBJ1-2
TGTGCCAGCTCACCACGGGGGGACAGCTATATTCAAGAGACCCAGTACTTC	CASSPRGDSYIQETQYF	-	TRBV18	many	TRBJ2-5
TGTGCCAGCAGTTTATTAGGCGGGTCGGGCCTCTACGAGCAGTACTTC	CASSLLGGSGLYEQYF	-	TRBV27	many	TRBJ2-7
TGTGCCAGCAGCTCAGGGACAGATACGCAGTATTTT	CASSSGTDTQYF	-	TRBV11-2	many	TRBJ2-3
TGTGCCAGCAGTTTAGGGGGTTCTGGAAACACCATATATTTT	CASSLGGSGNTIYF	-	TRBV28	many	TRBJ1-3
TGTGCCAGCACAGGGGGCGCGGGGGGGGAGCAGTTCTTC	CASTGGAGGEQFF	-	TRBV19	medium-sized	TRBJ2-1
TGTGCCAGCAGTCCCGAGCGGGGGCGAAGCACAGATACGCAGTATTTT	CASSPERGRSTDTQYF	TRBD2	TRBV27	few	TRBJ2-3
TGTGCCAGCTCACCGACGTCCGGGGGGCTAGCCTATAACTATGGCTACACCTTC	CASSPTSGGLAYNYGYTF	-	TRBV18	-	TRBJ1-2
TGTGCCTGGAGTGTATTACCGAACACTGAAGCTTTCTTT	CAWSVLPNTEAFF	-	TRBV30	many	TRBJ1-1
TGTGCCAGCAGTTCTAACCACGAGCAGTACTTC	CASSSNHEQYF	-	TRBV5-6	many	TRBJ2-7
TGTGCCTGGATACGCGCGGGAGGGGGTTCGTATGGCTACACCTTC	CAWIRAGGGSYGYTF	-	TRBV30	-	TRBJ1-2